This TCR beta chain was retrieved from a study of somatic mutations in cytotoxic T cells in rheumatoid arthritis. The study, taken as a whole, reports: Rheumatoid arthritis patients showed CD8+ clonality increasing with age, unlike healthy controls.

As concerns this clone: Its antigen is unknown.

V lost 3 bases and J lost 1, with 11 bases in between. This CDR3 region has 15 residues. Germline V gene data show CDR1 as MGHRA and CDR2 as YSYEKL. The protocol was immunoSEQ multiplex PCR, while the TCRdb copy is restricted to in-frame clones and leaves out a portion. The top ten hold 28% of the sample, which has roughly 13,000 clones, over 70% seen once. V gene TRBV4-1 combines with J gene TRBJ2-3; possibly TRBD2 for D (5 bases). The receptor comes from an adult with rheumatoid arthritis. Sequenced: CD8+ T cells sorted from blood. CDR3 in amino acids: CASSHFDGGTDTQYF. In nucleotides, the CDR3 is TGCGCCAGCAGCCACTTTGACGGGGGCACAGATACGCAGTATTTT.